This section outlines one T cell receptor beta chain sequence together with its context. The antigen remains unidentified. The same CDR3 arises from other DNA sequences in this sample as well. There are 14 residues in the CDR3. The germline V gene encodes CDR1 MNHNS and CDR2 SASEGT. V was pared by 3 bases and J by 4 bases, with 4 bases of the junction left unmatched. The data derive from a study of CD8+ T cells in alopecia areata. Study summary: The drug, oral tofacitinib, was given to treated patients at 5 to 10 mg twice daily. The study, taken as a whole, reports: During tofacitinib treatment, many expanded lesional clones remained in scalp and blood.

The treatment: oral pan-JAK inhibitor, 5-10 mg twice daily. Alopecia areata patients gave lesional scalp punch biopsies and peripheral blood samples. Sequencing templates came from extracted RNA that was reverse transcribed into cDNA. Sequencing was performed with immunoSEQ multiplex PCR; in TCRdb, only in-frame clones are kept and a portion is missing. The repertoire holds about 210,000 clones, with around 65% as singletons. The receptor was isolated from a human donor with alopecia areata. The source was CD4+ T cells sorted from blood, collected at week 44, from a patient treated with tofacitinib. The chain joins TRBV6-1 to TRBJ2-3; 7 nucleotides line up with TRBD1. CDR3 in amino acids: CASSETGKADTQYF. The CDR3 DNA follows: TGTGCCAGCAGTGAGACAGGGAAGGCAGATACGCAGTATTTT.